This T cell receptor (beta chain) was sequenced during a study of CD8 T cells in ankylosing spondylitis. Regarding the study as a whole: Enrichment of disease-linked clones was reportedly significant in matched ankylosing spondylitis synovial fluid. Disease-associated clonotypes exhibited CD8+ identity and were relatively infrequent in peripheral blood.

With 5 bases clipped from V and 6 bases from J, the junction kept 8 bases outside the gene matches. This CDR3 comprises 15 residues. The germline V gene has CDR1 SGHTA and CDR2 FQGNSA. This clonotype was detected many times. Its matching antigen is unknown. With molecular barcodes, quantitative 5'-RACE was used to make the TCR beta libraries. Each CDR3 protein is one row after TCRdb ran MiXCR on the 5' RACE reads. The sample has over 110,000 distinct CDR3 sequences, 7% to 10% seen once. Sequencing was done on a sample of synovial fluid, either unsorted or a sorted T cell fraction (not recorded which). The chain uses TRBV7-2 and TRBJ1-2; TRBD1 aligns across 11 bases. This clonotype was obtained from a male donor with ankylosing spondylitis. The DNA of the CDR3 is TGTGCCAGCAGCACCGGACAGGGGGCAACTAATGGCTACACCTTC. It codes for CASSTGQGATNGYTF.